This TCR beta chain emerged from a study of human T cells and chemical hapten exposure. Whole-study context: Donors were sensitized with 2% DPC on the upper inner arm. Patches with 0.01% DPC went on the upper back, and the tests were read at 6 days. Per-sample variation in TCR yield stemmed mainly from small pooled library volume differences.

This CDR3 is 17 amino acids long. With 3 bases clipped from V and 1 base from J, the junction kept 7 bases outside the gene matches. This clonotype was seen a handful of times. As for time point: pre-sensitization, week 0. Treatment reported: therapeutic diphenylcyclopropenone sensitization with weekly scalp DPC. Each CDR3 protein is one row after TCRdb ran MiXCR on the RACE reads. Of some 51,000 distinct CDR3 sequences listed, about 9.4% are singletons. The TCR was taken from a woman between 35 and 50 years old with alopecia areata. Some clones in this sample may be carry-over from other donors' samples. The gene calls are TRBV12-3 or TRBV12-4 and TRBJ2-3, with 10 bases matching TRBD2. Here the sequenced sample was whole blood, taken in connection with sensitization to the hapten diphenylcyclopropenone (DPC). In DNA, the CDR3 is TGTGCCAGCAGTTTCAATAGCGGGGGGACTCGCACAGATACGCAGTATTTT. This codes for CASSFNSGGTRTDTQYF.